The sequence of this T cell receptor (beta chain) was determined in a study of cytomegalovirus exposure and HLA in healthy donors. Overall study results and limits: As immune exposure information, only CMV serostatus was available.

V shed 7 bases and J 5 bases; nucleotides not matched to a gene: 10. Germline V gene sequence: CDR1 SNHLY, CDR2 FYNNEI. The CDR3 contains 14 residues. Vbeta (60) and Jbeta (13) primers were used in the PCR. Under the authors' procedure: A later analysis tallied 80 million or so unique TCR beta chains, 10 million to 12 million of them shared. Data came from immunoSEQ multiplex PCR; TCRdb stores just in-frame clones and leaves some out. That table furnishes V, J and clone size, whereas the DNA furnished D and trimming. The sample consists of some 120,000 clones, 80% of them appearing once. About this clone itself: Its target is unknown.

The chain links TRBV2 to TRBJ2-5, with 7 bases lining up with TRBD1. Sequencing was done on a sample of PBMCs. This receptor was taken from a human donor in good health. CDR3 DNA: TGTGCCAGCACAGTGAGGGGGCTCGGTGAGACCCAGTACTTC. Protein sequence: CASTVRGLGETQYF.